These 5 T cell receptor beta chains were all obtained from the same sample, sequenced in a study of T cell repertoires in aging, cancer and after chemotherapy. A mixed TRB-A/B primer pool amplified rearranged TRB by multiplex touch-down PCR. One entry per CDR3 protein results from TCRdb running MiXCR on the multiplex PCR reads. The repertoire holds about 11,000 distinct CDR3 sequences, less than 35% seen once, with 15% to 20% in the top ten. TCR beta rearrangements were amplified from peripheral blood genomic DNA. Material: blood. The receptors come from a human donor in good health. The donor label of this sample is uncertain.

This clonotype is labeled as medium-sized (0.01 to 0.1%). The chain has TRBV30 and TRBJ2-7; possibly TRBD2 for D (6 bases). V lost 2 bases, J lost 4 bases, and 9 bases lay in between. CDR1 is GTSNPN, CDR2 SVGIG, per germline (reference sequence). This CDR3 spans 12 amino acids. The CDR3 coding sequence is TGTGCCTGGAGTAGGAGGGGTTACGAGCAGTACTTC. Translating it yields CAWSRRGYEQYF.

Of note for this clonotype: This clone may be a read error of a much larger clone one base away. This is likely a read error, given that the CDR3 carries no conserved phenylalanine or tryptophan at its end. The chain carries TRBV29-1 and TRBJ1-1, with D perhaps TRBD1 (5 bases). The germline V and J ends were trimmed by 1 base and 5 bases, with 8 bases remaining between them. Germline V lookup: CDR1 SQVTM, CDR2 ANQGSEA. The CDR3 loop spans 12 amino acids. For the CDR3, the DNA is TGCAGCGTTGAAGGGGGCAGGACTGAAGCTTTCTTA. The encoded protein is CSVEGGRTEAFL.

This clonotype is categorized as medium-sized. V usage is TRBV19 and J usage is TRBJ2-6; unclear D gene. The CDR3 sequence is 14 residues long. Germline loops: CDR1 LNHDA, CDR2 SQIVND (reference sequence). V lost 7 bases to trimming and J lost 0 bases, with 7 bases between them. CDR3 in DNA: TGTGCCAGTAAACTTACCTCTGGGGCCAACGTCCTGACTTTC. Translation: CASKLTSGANVLTF.

The chain combines TRBV15 with TRBJ2-3; D not resolved. Germline values: CDR1 LNHNV, CDR2 YYDKDF (reference sequence). This CDR3 is 16 amino acids long. V lost 5 bases and J 2 bases, leaving 17 bases between the germline ends. CDR3 nucleotide sequence: TGTGCCACCAGCCCAGACCAGGACCAAATCACAGATACGCAGTATTTT. It yields the protein CATSPDQDQITDTQYF.

The chain has TRBV6-1 and TRBJ2-3; D unclear. Germline V gene sequence: CDR1 MNHNS, CDR2 SASEGT. Trimming stripped 2 bases from V and 0 bases from J, with 9 bases between. The CDR3 consists of 15 residues. In nucleotides, the CDR3 is TGTGCCAGCAGTGAACGTCCCGGTAGCACAGATACGCAGTATTTT. This gives the protein CASSERPGSTDTQYF.